The 18 T cell receptor beta chains listed next were all sequenced from one sample in a study of lymphopenia after photon versus proton radiotherapy. Data came from immunoSEQ multiplex PCR; TCRdb stores just in-frame clones and leaves some out. The sample records about 49,000 clones, over 70% being singletons. The sequencing here drew on peripheral blood, taken from a patient treated with photon-based radiotherapy. All receptors derive from a man aged 50-59 years with gastric cancer.

This chain joins TRBV5-1 and TRBJ2-1; tentative D call: TRBD1 (5 bases). Trimming stripped 3 bases from V and 5 bases from J, with 12 bases between. Germline values: CDR1 SGHRS, CDR2 YFSETQ. There are 14 residues in the CDR3. CDR3 sequence: CASSYLQGNNEQFF. CDR3 sequence (DNA): TGCGCCAGCAGCTACCTCCAGGGAAACAATGAGCAGTTCTTC.

This chain connects TRBV7-2 to TRBJ2-7, with 7 bases matching TRBD2. CDR1 is SGHTA and CDR2 is FQGNSA in the germline V gene. Trimming removed 0 bases from V and 6 bases from J; junction bases left unmatched: 8. This CDR3 is 15 amino acids long. The CDR3 reads CASSLARAGAGEQYF. The CDR3 DNA reads as TGTGCCAGCAGCTTAGCGCGGGCGGGAGCCGGCGAGCAGTACTTC.

The chain joins TRBV27 to TRBJ2-5; 11 nucleotides align to TRBD2. V shed 7 bases and J 3 bases; nucleotides not matched to a gene: 7. There are 15 residues in the CDR3. CDR1 and CDR2 from the germline V gene are MNHEY and SMNVEV (reference sequence). Here the CDR3 reads CASNPSGRPEETQYF. DNA for the CDR3: TGTGCCAGCAACCCTAGCGGGAGGCCCGAAGAGACCCAGTACTTC.

J is TRBJ2-2 and V is TRBV19; TRBD2 matches 13 bases. Germline V gene lookup returns CDR1 LNHDA and CDR2 SQIVND (reference sequence). This CDR3 spans 17 amino acids. Trimming cost V 5 bases and J 0 bases; bases outside gene matches: 3. The CDR3 protein is CASSPGTSGANTGELFF. The CDR3 nucleotides are TGTGCCAGTAGTCCCGGGACTAGCGGGGCGAACACCGGGGAGCTGTTTTTT.

J is TRBJ2-5 and V is TRBV30, with TRBD2 identical over 7 bases. This CDR3 region has 14 residues. J lost 4 bases, V lost 1 base, and 6 bases had no gene match. Germline CDR1 reads GTSNPN; CDR2 reads SVGIG (reference sequence). The DNA of the CDR3 is TGTGCCTGGAGTGACTTGGCGGGAGTAGAGACCCAGTACTTC. Translation: CAWSDLAGVETQYF. Together with reference TRBV30 and TRBJ2-5, the CDR3 gives the full variable domain: SQTIHQWPATLVQPVGSPLSLECTVEGTSNPNLYWYRQAAGRGLQLLFYSVGIGQISSEVPQNLSASRPQDRQFILSSKKLLLSDSGFYLCAWSDLAGVETQYFGPGTRLLVL.

Here the CDR3 DNA reads TGTGCCAGCAGACCGGGACAGCCGCCCTACGAGCAGTACTTC. Encoded protein: CASRPGQPPYEQYF. The chain is built from TRBV25-1 and TRBJ2-7; TRBD1 matches 7 bases. Germline trimming cut 6 bases from V and 2 bases from J; bases unmatched to any gene: 7. The CDR3 is 14 amino acids. CDR1 is MGHDK, CDR2 SYGVNS, per germline.

The rearrangement uses TRBV5-6 and TRBJ2-6; D gene unclear. Deletions cut 4 bases from V and 2 bases from J, with 10 bases between. The CDR3 has 15 amino acids. Germline lookup yields CDR1 SGHDT and CDR2 YYEEEE. DNA of the CDR3: TGTGCCAGCAGCCCCCGACGAACTGGGGCCAACGTCCTGACTTTC. Translation: CASSPRRTGANVLTF.

V usage is TRBV5-1 and J usage is TRBJ2-7; TRBD2 matches at 9 bases. This CDR3 is built from 15 residues. In germline, CDR1 is SGHRS, CDR2 YFSETQ. V gave up 5 bases and J gave up 7 bases; unmatched junction bases: 13. CDR3: CASSPGTSMMREQYF. The CDR3 DNA reads TGCGCCAGCAGTCCCGGGACTAGCATGATGAGGGAGCAGTACTTC.

This sequence joins TRBV7-9 and TRBJ1-5; D gene unclear. Germline CDR1 SEHNR, CDR2 FQNEAQ (reference sequence). Trimming pared 0 bases from V and 5 bases from J, leaving 8 bases between. The CDR3 totals 14 residues. The CDR3, as DNA: TGTGCCAGCAGCTTAGCAGGGTCCCATCAGCCCCAGCATTTT. It codes for CASSLAGSHQPQHF. The whole variable domain, remainder taken from reference TRBV7-9 and TRBJ1-5, is DTGVSQNPRHKITKRGQNVTFRCDPISEHNRLYWYRQTLGQGPEFLTYFQNEAQLEKSRLLSDRFSAERPKGSFSTLEIQRTEQGDSAMYLCASSLAGSHQPQHFGDGTRLSIL.

This chain connects TRBV30 to TRBJ2-7, with D perhaps TRBD1 or TRBD2 (5 bases each). The CDR3 is 14 residues long. CDR1 is GTSNPN, CDR2 SVGIG, per germline (reference sequence). The germline V and J ends were trimmed by 0 bases and 0 bases, with 9 bases remaining between them. Here the CDR3 DNA reads TGTGCCTGGAGTGTATGGGGGAACTCCTACGAGCAGTACTTC. Translated: CAWSVWGNSYEQYF.

The rearrangement links TRBV6-5 to TRBJ2-5; 13 bases match TRBD2. V was pared by 7 bases and J by 3 bases, with 2 bases of the junction left unmatched. Germline V lookup: CDR1 MNHEY, CDR2 SVGAGI. The CDR3 loop spans 14 amino acids. The CDR3 DNA is TGTGCCAGCACCGGACTAGCGGGAGAAGAGACCCAGTACTTC. It specifies CASTGLAGEETQYF.

V is TRBV5-1 and J is TRBJ2-2, with 7 bases fitting TRBD2. Germline V gene data show CDR1 as SGHRS and CDR2 as YFSETQ. Losses at the gene ends were 4 bases for V and 5 bases for J; bases not matched to a gene: 5. The CDR3 is 14 amino acids. CDR3 nucleotides: TGCGCCAGCAGCCCGGGGGGAGAAACCGGGGAGCTGTTTTTT. This encodes CASSPGGETGELFF.

The chain uses TRBV29-1 and TRBJ1-2, with TRBD1 as a possible D gene (5 bases). The CDR3 spans 12 residues. The germline V and J ends were trimmed by 4 bases and 8 bases, with 14 bases remaining between them. Germline CDR1 is SQVTM and CDR2 is ANQGSEA. The CDR3 region has the DNA TGCAGCGTTGTAGGGACCTTGGAGGGCTACACCTTC. It codes for CSVVGTLEGYTF. Full variable domain (missing parts from reference TRBV29-1 and TRBJ1-2): SAVISQKPSRDICQRGTSLTIQCQVDSQVTMMFWYRQQPGQSLTLIATANQGSEATYESGFVIDKFPISRPNLTFSTLTVSNMSPEDSSIYLCSVVGTLEGYTFGSGTRLTVV.

About this clone itself: The sample has other DNA sequences that encode this CDR3 too. The chain links TRBV4-2 to TRBJ2-1; D call uncertain. The CDR3 loop spans 15 amino acids. V gave up 4 bases and J gave up 1 base, with 11 bases separating them. From germline, CDR1 is LGHNA and CDR2 YNFKEQ. DNA for the CDR3: TGTGCCAGCAGCCCTTCGACCATATCCTACAATGAGCAGTTCTTC. Translation: CASSPSTISYNEQFF.

The V and J genes are TRBV5-1 and TRBJ1-5, with a tentative D call TRBD1 (5 bases). This CDR3 has 15 residues. V was pared by 7 bases and J by 0 bases, with 14 bases between. Germline CDR1 is SGHRS and CDR2 is YFSETQ. The CDR3 bases are TGCGCCAGCCAACCGGGGCCCAATAGCAATCAGCCCCAGCATTTT. This encodes CASQPGPNSNQPQHF. Together with reference TRBV5-1 and TRBJ1-5, the CDR3 gives the full variable domain: KAGVTQTPRYLIKTRGQQVTLSCSPISGHRSVSWYQQTPGQGLQFLFEYFSETQRNKGNFPGRFSGRQFSNSRSEMNVSTLELGDSALYLCASQPGPNSNQPQHFGDGTRLSIL.

V gene TRBV2 combines with J gene TRBJ2-3; the match to TRBD1 covers 7 bases. CDR1 and CDR2 (germline): SNHLY, FYNNEI. The CDR3 extends over 14 amino acids. Trimming took 9 bases from V and 0 from J; bases not matched to a gene: 6. CDR3 sequence (DNA): TGTGCCAGAGACAGGGTCCGAAGCACAGATACGCAGTATTTT. The encoded protein is CARDRVRSTDTQYF.

J is TRBJ1-2 and V is TRBV11-2; D is unclear. The germline V gene has CDR1 SGHAT and CDR2 FQNNGV. CDR3 length equals 13 residues. With 4 bases removed from V and 7 bases from J, the gap between germline ends came to 13 bases. CDR3 sequence: CASSSPRRPGYTF. The CDR3 bases are TGTGCCAGCAGCTCCCCCAGGCGGCCTGGCTACACCTTC.

J is TRBJ1-1 and V is TRBV27; 7 positions match TRBD1. The V and J ends lost 10 bases and 3 bases, in that order; junction bases with no gene match: 17. Germline V gene sequence: CDR1 MNHEY, CDR2 SMNVEV (reference sequence). This CDR3 has 16 residues. The CDR3 loop reads CATKTSQGGWDTEAFF. For the CDR3, the DNA is TGTGCCACCAAGACCTCCCAGGGGGGGTGGGACACTGAAGCTTTCTTT.